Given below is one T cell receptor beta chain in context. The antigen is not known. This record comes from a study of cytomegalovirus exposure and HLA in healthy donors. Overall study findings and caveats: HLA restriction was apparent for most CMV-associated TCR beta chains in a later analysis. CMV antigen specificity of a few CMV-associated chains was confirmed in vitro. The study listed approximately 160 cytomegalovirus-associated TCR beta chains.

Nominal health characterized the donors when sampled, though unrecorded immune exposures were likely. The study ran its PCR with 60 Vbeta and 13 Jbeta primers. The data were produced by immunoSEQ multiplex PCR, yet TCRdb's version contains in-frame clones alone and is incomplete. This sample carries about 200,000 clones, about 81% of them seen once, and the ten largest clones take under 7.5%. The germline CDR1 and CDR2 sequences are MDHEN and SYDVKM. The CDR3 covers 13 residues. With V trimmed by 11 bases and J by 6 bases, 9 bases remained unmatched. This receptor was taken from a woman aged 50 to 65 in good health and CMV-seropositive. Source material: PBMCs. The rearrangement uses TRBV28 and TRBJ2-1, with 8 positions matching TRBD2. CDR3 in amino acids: CAGAGGLLNEQFF. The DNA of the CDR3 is TGTGCCGGGGCGGGGGGCCTTCTCAATGAGCAGTTCTTC.